This T cell receptor (beta chain) was found in a study of T cell responses to AZD1222 COVID-19 vaccine. Study-wide points: Spike-spanning, vaccine-associated CD4 TCRs were dominant at 160-218 and 743-854. Spike-specific TCR breadth rose after two AZD1222 doses, and depth rose as well.

The repertoire was sequenced with immunoSEQ multiplex PCR; TCRdb's copy has only in-frame clones and lacks some. The sample shows 120,000 or so clones, approximately 90% of them seen only once. Regarding this clone: Antigen specificity is unknown.

Germline assignment: CDR1 MDHEN and CDR2 SYDVKM. Between the trimmed V and J ends, which lost 10 bases and 0 bases, there was a span of 12 bases. This CDR3 contains 14 residues. This sample comprised peripheral blood, obtained 28 days after the second AZD1222 dose. The rearrangement joins TRBV28 to TRBJ1-4, with D tentatively TRBD1 (5 bases). The sequence was collected from an adult who received the AZD1222 COVID-19 vaccine. CDR3 bases: TGTGCCACCCGTGGGGGGGCAACTAATGAAAAACTGTTTTTT. Its translation: CATRGGATNEKLFF.